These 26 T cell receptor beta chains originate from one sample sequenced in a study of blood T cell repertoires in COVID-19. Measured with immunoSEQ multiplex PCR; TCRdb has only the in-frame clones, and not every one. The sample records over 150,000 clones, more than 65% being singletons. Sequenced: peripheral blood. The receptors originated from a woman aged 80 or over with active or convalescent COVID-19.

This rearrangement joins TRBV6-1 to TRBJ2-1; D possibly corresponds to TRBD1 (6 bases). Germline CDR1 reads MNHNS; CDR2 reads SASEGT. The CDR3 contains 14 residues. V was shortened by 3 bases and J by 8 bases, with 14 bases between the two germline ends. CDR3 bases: TGTGCCAGCAGTGAGATGAGGGGGTCGGATGAGCAGTTCTTC. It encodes CASSEMRGSDEQFF.

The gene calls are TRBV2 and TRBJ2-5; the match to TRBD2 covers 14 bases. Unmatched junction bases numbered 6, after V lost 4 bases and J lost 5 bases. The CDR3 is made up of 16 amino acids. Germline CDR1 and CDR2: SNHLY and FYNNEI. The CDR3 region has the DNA TGTGCCAGCAGTGGTGGGACTAGCGGGAGTGCGGAGACCCAGTACTTC. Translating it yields CASSGGTSGSAETQYF.

The CDR3 nucleotides are TGTGCCACCAGTGTTGGGCTAGCGGGCCACCAAGAGACCCAGTACTTC. Protein: CATSVGLAGHQETQYF. The rearrangement uses TRBV15 and TRBJ2-5; TRBD2 agrees at 8 bases. With 6 bases clipped from V and 0 bases from J, the junction kept 9 bases outside the gene matches. This CDR3 comprises 16 residues. The germline CDR1 and CDR2 sequences are LNHNV and YYDKDF (reference sequence).

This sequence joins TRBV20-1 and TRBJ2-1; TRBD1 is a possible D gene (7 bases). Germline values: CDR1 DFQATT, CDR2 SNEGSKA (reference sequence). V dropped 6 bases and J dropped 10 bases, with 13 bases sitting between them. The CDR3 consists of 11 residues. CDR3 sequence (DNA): TGCAGTGCCAGGAGGGGGCCAGAGCAGTTCTTC. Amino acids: CSARRGPEQFF.

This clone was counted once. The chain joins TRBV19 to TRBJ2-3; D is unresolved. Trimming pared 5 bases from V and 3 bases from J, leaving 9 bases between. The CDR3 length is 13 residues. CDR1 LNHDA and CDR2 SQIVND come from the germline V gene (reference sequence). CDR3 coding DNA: TGTGCCAGTAGTGACTCCGTGACAGATACGCAGTATTTT. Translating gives CASSDSVTDTQYF.

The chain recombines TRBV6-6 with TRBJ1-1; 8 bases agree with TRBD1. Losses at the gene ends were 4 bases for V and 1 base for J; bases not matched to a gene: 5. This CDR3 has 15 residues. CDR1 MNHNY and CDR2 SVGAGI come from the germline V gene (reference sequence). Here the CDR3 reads CASSSTDRGNTEAFF. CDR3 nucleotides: TGTGCCAGCAGTTCCACCGACAGGGGGAACACTGAAGCTTTCTTT.

CDR3 DNA: TGCGCCAGCAGCTGGGGCGACAGGATTGACAGTGAAGCTTTCTTT. It translates to CASSWGDRIDSEAFF. The chain has TRBV5-1 and TRBJ1-1; maybe TRBD1 (6 bases). This CDR3 contains 15 residues. V dropped 3 bases and J dropped 7 bases, with 19 bases sitting between them. Germline CDR1 and CDR2: SGHRS and YFSETQ.

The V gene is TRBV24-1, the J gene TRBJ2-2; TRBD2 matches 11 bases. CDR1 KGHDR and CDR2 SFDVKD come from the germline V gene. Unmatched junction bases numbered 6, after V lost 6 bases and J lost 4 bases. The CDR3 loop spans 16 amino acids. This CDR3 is CATSRALAGGTGELFF. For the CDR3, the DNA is TGTGCCACCAGTAGGGCCCTAGCGGGAGGCACCGGGGAGCTGTTTTTT.

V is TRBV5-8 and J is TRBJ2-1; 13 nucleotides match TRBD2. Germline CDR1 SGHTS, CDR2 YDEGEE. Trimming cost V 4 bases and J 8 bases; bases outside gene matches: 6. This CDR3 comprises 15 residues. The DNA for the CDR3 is TGTGCCAGCAGCATCAGACTAGCGGGAGGCCATGAGCAGTTCTTC. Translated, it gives CASSIRLAGGHEQFF.

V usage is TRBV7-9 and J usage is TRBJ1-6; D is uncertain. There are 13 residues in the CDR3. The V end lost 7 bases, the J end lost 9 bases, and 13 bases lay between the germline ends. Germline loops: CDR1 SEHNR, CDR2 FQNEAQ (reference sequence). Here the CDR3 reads CASKTSSRSPLHF. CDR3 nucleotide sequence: TGTGCCAGCAAGACATCAAGTCGTTCACCCCTCCACTTT.

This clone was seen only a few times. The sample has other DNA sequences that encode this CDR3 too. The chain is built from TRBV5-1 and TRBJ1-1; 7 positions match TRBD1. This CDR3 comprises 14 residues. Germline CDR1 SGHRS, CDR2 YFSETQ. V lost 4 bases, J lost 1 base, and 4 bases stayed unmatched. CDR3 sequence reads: CASSSQGGNTEAFF. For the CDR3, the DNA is TGCGCCAGCAGCAGCCAGGGGGGGAACACTGAAGCTTTCTTT.

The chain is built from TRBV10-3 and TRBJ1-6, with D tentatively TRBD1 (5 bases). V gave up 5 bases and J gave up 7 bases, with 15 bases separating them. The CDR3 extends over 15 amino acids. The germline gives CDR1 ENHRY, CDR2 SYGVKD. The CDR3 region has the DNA TGTGCCATCAGTATCGGGACTCAGATCAATTCACCCCTCCACTTT. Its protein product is CAISIGTQINSPLHF.

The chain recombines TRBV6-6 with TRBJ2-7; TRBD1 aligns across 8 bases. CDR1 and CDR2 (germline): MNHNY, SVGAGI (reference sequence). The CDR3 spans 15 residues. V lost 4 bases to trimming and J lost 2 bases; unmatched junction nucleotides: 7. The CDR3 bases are TGTGCCAGCAGTTCCGCCGGGACAGGCACCTACGAGCAGTACTTC. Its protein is CASSSAGTGTYEQYF.

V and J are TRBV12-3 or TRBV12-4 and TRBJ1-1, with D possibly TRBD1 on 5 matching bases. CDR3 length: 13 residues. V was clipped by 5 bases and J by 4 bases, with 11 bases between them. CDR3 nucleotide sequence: TGTGCCAGCAGTAAGACCGGGGGCACTGAAGCTTTCTTT. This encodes CASSKTGGTEAFF.

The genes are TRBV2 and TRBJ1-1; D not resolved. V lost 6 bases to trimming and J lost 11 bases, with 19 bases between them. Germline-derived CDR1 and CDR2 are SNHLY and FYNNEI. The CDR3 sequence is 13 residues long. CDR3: CASSTAWGDVAFF. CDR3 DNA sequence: TGTGCCAGCAGCACAGCCTGGGGAGACGTGGCTTTCTTT.

Written as DNA, the CDR3 is TGCGCCAGCGCTAGTACAGGGACTAGCCGACGGGAGCAGTACTTC. Its translation: CASASTGTSRREQYF. J is TRBJ2-7 and V is TRBV10-2; 9 nucleotides line up with TRBD2. There are 15 residues in the CDR3. Germline V gives CDR1 WSHSY, CDR2 SAAADI. The V and J ends lost 8 bases and 7 bases, in that order; junction bases with no gene match: 15.

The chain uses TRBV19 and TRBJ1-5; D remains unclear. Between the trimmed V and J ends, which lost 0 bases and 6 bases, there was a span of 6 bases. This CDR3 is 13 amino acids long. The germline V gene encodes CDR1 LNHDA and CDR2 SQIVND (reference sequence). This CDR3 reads CASSIDLFQPQHF. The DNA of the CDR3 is TGTGCCAGTAGTATAGATCTCTTTCAGCCCCAGCATTTT.

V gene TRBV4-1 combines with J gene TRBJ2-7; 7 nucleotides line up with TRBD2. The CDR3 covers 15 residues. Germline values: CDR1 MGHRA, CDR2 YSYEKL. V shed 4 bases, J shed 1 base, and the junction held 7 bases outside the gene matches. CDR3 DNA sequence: TGCGCCAGCAGCCTGATCGGACTAGTGTCCTACGAGCAGTACTTC. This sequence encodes CASSLIGLVSYEQYF.

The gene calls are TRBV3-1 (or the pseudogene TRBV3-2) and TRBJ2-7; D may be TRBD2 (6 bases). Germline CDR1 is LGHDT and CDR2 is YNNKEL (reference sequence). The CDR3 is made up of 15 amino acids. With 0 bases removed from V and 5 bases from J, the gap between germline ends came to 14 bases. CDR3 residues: CASSQDFRERNEQYF. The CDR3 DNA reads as TGTGCCAGCAGCCAAGATTTCCGGGAGCGGAACGAGCAGTACTTC.

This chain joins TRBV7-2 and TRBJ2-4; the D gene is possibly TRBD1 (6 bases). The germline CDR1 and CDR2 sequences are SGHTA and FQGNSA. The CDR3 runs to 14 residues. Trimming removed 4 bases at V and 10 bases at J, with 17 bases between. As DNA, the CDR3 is TGTGCCAGCAGCTCAGATACAGGGCCGGGGATTCAGTACTTC. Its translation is CASSSDTGPGIQYF.

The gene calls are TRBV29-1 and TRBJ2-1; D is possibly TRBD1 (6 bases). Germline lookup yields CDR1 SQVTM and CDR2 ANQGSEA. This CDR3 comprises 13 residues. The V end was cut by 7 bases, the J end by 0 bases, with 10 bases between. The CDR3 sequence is CSAQGFSYNEQFF. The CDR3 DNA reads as TGCAGCGCGCAGGGGTTCTCCTACAATGAGCAGTTCTTC.

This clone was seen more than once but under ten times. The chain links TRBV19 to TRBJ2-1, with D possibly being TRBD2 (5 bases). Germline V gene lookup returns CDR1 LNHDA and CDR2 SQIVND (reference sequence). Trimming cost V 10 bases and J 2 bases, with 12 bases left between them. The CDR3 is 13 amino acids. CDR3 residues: CATLGLAYNEQFF. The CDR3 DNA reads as TGTGCCACCCTCGGACTGGCCTACAATGAGCAGTTCTTC.

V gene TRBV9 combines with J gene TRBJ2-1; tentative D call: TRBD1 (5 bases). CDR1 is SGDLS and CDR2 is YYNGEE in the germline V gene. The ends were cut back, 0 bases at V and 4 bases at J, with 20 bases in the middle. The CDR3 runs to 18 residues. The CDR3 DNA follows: TGTGCCAGCAGCGTAGCCGGAGTTACGGCGACAGCTTACAATGAGCAGTTCTTC. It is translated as CASSVAGVTATAYNEQFF.

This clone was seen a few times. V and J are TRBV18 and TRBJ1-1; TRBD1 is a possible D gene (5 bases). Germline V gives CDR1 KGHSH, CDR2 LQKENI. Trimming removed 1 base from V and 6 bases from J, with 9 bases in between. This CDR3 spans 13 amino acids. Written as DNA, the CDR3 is TGTGCCAGCTCACCACAGGGGTCGGCTGAAGCTTTCTTT. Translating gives CASSPQGSAEAFF. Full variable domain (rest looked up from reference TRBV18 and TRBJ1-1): NAGVMQNPRHLVRRRGQEARLRCSPMKGHSHVYWYRQLPEEGLKFMVYLQKENIIDESGMPKERFSAEFPKEGPSILRIQQVVRGDSAAYFCASSPQGSAEAFFGQGTRLTVV.

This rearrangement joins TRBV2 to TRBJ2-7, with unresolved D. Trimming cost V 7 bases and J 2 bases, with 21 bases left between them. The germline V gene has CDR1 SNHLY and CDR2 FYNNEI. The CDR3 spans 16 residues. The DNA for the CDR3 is TGTGCCAGCACAGGCCGGAATCCGTATTCCACCTACGAGCAGTACTTC. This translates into CASTGRNPYSTYEQYF.

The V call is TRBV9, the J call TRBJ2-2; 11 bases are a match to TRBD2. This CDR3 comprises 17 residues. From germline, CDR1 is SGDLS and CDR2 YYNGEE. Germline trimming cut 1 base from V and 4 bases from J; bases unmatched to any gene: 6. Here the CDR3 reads CASSVYSSGRGTGELFF. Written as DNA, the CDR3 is TGTGCCAGCAGCGTATATAGTAGCGGGAGGGGCACCGGGGAGCTGTTTTTT.